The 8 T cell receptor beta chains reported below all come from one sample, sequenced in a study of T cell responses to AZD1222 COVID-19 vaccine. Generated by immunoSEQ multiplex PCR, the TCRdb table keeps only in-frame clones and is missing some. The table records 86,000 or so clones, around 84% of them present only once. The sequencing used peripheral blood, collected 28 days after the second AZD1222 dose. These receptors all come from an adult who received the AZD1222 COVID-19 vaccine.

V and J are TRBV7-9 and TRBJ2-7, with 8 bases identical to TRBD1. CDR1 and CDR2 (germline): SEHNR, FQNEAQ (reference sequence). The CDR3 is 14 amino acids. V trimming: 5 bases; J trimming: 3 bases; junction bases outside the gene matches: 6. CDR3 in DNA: TGTGCCAGCAGCCCGACAGGGGATCACTACGAGCAGTACTTC. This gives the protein CASSPTGDHYEQYF.

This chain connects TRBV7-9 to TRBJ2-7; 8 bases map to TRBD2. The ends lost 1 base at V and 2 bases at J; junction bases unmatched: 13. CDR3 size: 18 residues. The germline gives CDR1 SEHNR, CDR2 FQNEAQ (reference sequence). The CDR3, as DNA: TGTGCCAGCAGCTTAGTCCCCCAGGAGAGCGGGAGAACCTACGAGCAGTACTTC. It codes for CASSLVPQESGRTYEQYF.

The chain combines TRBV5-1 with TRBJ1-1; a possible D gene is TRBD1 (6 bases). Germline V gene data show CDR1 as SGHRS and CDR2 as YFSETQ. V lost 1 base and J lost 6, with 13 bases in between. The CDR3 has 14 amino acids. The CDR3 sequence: CASSLSVRGAEAFF. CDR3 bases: TGCGCCAGCAGCTTGTCCGTCAGGGGCGCTGAAGCTTTCTTT.

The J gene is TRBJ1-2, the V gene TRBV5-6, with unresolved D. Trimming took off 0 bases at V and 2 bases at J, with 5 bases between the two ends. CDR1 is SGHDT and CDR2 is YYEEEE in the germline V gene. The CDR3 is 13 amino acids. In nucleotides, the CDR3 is TGTGCCAGCAGCTTGGGACAAAACTATGGCTACACCTTC. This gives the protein CASSLGQNYGYTF.

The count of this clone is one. The CDR3 nucleotides are TGTGCCAGCAGTCCATGGACTAGCGACAATGAGCAGTTCTTC. It translates to CASSPWTSDNEQFF. The V call is TRBV6-2 or TRBV6-3, the J call TRBJ2-1; TRBD2 aligns across 9 bases. The ends lost 5 bases at V and 5 bases at J; junction bases unmatched: 4. Germline V gene lookup returns CDR1 MNHEY and CDR2 SVGEGT. There are 14 residues in the CDR3.

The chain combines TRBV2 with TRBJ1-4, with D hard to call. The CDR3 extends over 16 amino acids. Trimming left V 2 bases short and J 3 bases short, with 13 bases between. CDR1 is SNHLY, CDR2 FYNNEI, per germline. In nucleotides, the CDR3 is TGTGCCAGCAGTGAAAAGGGCTACCAGGCTAATGAAAAACTGTTTTTT. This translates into CASSEKGYQANEKLFF.

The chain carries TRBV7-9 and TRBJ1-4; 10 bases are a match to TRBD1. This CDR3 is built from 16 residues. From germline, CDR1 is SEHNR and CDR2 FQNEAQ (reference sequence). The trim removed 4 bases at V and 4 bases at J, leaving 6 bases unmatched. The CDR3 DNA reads TGTGCCAGCAGCTCCGGGCGGGACAGGGGTAATGAAAAACTGTTTTTT. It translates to CASSSGRDRGNEKLFF. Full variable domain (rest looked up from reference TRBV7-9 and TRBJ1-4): DTGVSQNPRHKITKRGQNVTFRCDPISEHNRLYWYRQTLGQGPEFLTYFQNEAQLEKSRLLSDRFSAERPKGSFSTLEIQRTEQGDSAMYLCASSSGRDRGNEKLFFGSGTQLSVL.

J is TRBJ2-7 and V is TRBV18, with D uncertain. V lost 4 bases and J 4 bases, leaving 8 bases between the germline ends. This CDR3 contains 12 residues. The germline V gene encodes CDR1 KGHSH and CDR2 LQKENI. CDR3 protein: CASSLTAYEQYF. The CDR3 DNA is TGTGCCAGCTCACTTACAGCTTACGAGCAGTACTTC.